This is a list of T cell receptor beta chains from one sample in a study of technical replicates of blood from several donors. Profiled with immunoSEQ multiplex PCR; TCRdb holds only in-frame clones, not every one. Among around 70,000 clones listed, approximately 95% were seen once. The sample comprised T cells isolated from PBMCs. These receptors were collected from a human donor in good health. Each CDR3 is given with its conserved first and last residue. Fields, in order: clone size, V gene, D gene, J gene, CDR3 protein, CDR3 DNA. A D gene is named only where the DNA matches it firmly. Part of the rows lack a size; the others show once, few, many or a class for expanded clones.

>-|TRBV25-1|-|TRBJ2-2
CASSEQGAGELFF
TGTGCCAGCAGTGAACAGGGTGCCGGGGAGCTGTTTTTT
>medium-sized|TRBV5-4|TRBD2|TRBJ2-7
CASSLGSGGAYEQYF
TGTGCCAGCAGCTTGGGAAGCGGGGGGGCCTACGAGCAGTACTTC
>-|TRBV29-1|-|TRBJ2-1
CSVAVRMPKHNEQFF
TGCAGCGTTGCCGTTAGAATGCCGAAACACAATGAGCAGTTCTTC
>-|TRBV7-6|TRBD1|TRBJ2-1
CASSSRDSPGTEQFF
TGTGCCAGCAGCAGTCGGGACAGCCCAGGGACTGAGCAGTTCTTC
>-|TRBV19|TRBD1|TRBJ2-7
CASSIARTGADEQYF
TGTGCCAGTAGTATTGCCCGTACAGGGGCCGACGAGCAGTACTTC
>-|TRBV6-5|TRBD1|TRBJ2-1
CASSYVGTGGNEQFF
TGTGCCAGCAGTTATGTTGGGACAGGGGGCAATGAGCAGTTCTTC
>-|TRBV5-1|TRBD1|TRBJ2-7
CASSPWTGGAGYEQYF
TGCGCCAGCAGCCCTTGGACAGGGGGGGCGGGCTACGAGCAGTACTTC
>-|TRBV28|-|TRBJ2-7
CASSFADRSEQYF
TGTGCCAGCAGTTTCGCGGATCGGAGCGAGCAGTACTTC
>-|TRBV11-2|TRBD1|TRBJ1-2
CASSLGQSNYGYTF
TGTGCCAGCAGCTTGGGACAGTCTAACTATGGCTACACCTTC
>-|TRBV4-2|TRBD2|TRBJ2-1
CASSQEGGTSSYNEQFF
TGTGCCAGCAGCCAAGAAGGCGGGACTAGTTCCTACAATGAGCAGTTCTTC
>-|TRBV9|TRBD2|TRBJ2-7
CASSVGMGSSGPYEQYF
TGTGCCAGCAGCGTAGGAATGGGGTCTAGCGGGCCTTACGAGCAGTACTTC
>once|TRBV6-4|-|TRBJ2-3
CASSGGLSTDTQYF
TGTGCCAGCAGTGGCGGGCTTAGCACAGATACGCAGTATTTT
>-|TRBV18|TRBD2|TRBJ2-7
CASSNGLAQKWEQYF
TGTGCCAGCTCTAATGGACTAGCGCAGAAGTGGGAGCAGTACTTC
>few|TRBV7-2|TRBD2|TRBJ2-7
CASSLGAGGPAYEQYF
TGTGCCAGCAGCTTAGGGGCGGGAGGGCCTGCCTACGAGCAGTACTTC
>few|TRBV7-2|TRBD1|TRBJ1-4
CASSRSQGWSKLFF
TGTGCCAGCAGTCGATCACAGGGGTGGTCTAAACTGTTTTTT
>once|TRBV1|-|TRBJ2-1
CTSSPLDEQFF
TGCACCAGCAGCCCCCTCGATGAGCAGTTCTTC
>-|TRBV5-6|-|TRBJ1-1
CASSFPRGTHTEAFF
TGTGCCAGCAGCTTCCCCCGGGGTACGCACACTGAAGCTTTCTTT
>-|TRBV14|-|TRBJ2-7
CASSPLYVATYEQYF
TGTGCCAGCAGCCCCTTATACGTAGCGACCTACGAGCAGTACTTC
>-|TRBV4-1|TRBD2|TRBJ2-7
CASSHSQPGLAGFSYEQYF
TGCGCCAGCAGCCACTCGCAACCTGGACTAGCGGGGTTCTCCTACGAGCAGTACTTC
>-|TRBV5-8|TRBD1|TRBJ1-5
CASSLTGGEGQPQHF
TGTGCCAGCAGCCTGACAGGGGGTGAGGGTCAGCCCCAGCATTTT
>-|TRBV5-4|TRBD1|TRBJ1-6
CASSGDFWQGDSPLHF
TGTGCCAGCAGCGGAGACTTTTGGCAGGGGGATTCACCCCTCCACTTT
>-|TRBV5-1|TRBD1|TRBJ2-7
CASSLDVQGAYEQYF
TGCGCCAGCAGCTTGGACGTACAGGGGGCGTACGAGCAGTACTTC
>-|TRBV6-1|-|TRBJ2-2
CASSGVSGELFF
TGTGCCAGCAGTGGAGTGTCCGGGGAGCTGTTTTTT
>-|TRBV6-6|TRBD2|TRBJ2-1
CASSYSASGRGNEQFF
TGTGCCAGCAGTTACTCTGCTAGCGGGAGGGGCAATGAGCAGTTCTTC